The present T cell receptor beta chain was sequenced within a study of blood T cells in healthy people across ages. Findings and caveats of the study: Expanded clonotype changes were possibly confounded by unknown donor CMV status. When one million T cells were used, diversity estimates were thought to be underestimates.

Primed by a sample-barcoded 5' primer and a J-beta primer mix, a second PCR proceeded for 7 to 11 cycles. TCRdb recomputed calls from the 5' RACE reads with MiXCR, one row per CDR3 protein. The sample carries nearly 1 million distinct CDR3 sequences, roughly 47% recorded once. This clonotype was found once. Its cognate antigen is unknown. Germline-derived CDR1 and CDR2 are DFQATT and SNEGSKA (reference sequence). The CDR3 runs 18 residues. The sample comprised blood. V usage is TRBV20-1 and J usage is TRBJ2-5; D perhaps matches TRBD2 (6 bases). The J call may be wrong; the DNA end is better matched by TRBJ2-7. This receptor was obtained from a woman aged 55-70 years in good health. The DNA for the CDR3 is TGCAGTGCTTTAGGGATGGCGGCTAGCGCATTGGGACCCTACGAGCAGTACTTC. This codes for CSALGMAASALGPYEQYF.